A single sample is the source of the 27 T cell receptor beta chains below, sequenced in a study of PD-1 blockade in classical Hodgkin lymphoma. Assay used: immunoSEQ multiplex PCR; TCRdb lists only in-frame clones, some missing. The profile shows tens of thousands of clones, 65% to 90% of them singletons. Following autologous stem cell transplantation, relapse occurred in every patient, and exposure to brentuximab vedotin varied. The input for sequencing was peripheral blood mononuclear cells (PBMCs), taken at baseline. These receptors originate from a human donor with classical Hodgkin lymphoma.

The J gene is TRBJ1-5, the V gene TRBV7-9; unclear D gene. The CDR3 spans 12 residues. Germline V gene data show CDR1 as SEHNR and CDR2 as FQNEAQ (reference sequence). Trimming removed 0 bases at V and 7 bases at J, with 4 bases between. In DNA form, the CDR3 reads TGTGCCAGCAGCTTAGCGAACCAGCCCCAGCATTTT. This translates into CASSLANQPQHF.

The chain recombines TRBV28 with TRBJ2-7, with 9 bases lining up with TRBD1. The V segment lost 4 bases and the J segment 1 base; nucleotides outside the gene matches: 14. CDR3 length: 18 amino acids. Germline V gene lookup returns CDR1 MDHEN and CDR2 SYDVKM. CDR3 nucleotide sequence: TGTGCCAGCAGTTCCCTCCTCCTGCTCGGACAGGGGTCCTACGAGCAGTACTTC. Translated, it gives CASSSLLLLGQGSYEQYF.

The chain recombines TRBV19 with TRBJ1-5; D gene unclear. In germline, CDR1 is LNHDA, CDR2 SQIVND (reference sequence). The germline V and J ends were trimmed by 8 bases and 2 bases, with 7 bases remaining between them. The CDR3 has 12 amino acids. CDR3: CASCWGNQPQHF. CDR3 in DNA: TGTGCCAGTTGTTGGGGCAATCAGCCCCAGCATTTT.

The J gene is TRBJ2-4, the V gene TRBV19; 7 bases are a match to TRBD1. The CDR3 is 16 residues long. Losses at the gene ends were 5 bases for V and 1 base for J; bases not matched to a gene: 8. Germline V gene lookup returns CDR1 LNHDA and CDR2 SQIVND (reference sequence). The CDR3 spells CASSLTGIGAKNIQYF. The CDR3 nucleotides read TGTGCCAGTAGTTTGACAGGGATCGGGGCCAAAAACATTCAGTACTTC.

The rearrangement links TRBV4-3 to TRBJ1-2; TRBD1 might be the D (6 bases). Germline lookup yields CDR1 LGHNA and CDR2 YSLEER. This CDR3 is 15 amino acids long. V shed 0 bases and J shed 4 bases, with 12 bases lying between them. In nucleotides, the CDR3 is TGCGCCAGCAGCCAAGAACAGGGTTTCATCTATGGCTACACCTTC. Translated: CASSQEQGFIYGYTF.

The chain combines TRBV7-2 with TRBJ1-1, with D possibly being TRBD1 (6 bases). V lost 3 bases, J lost 2 bases, and 10 bases lay in between. This CDR3 comprises 14 residues. The germline gives CDR1 SGHTA, CDR2 FQGNSA. The CDR3 is CASSFWTENTEAFF. CDR3 bases: TGTGCCAGCAGCTTTTGGACAGAAAACACTGAAGCTTTCTTT.

The J gene is TRBJ1-1, the V gene TRBV2; D not resolved. The CDR3 covers 13 residues. Germline assignment: CDR1 SNHLY and CDR2 FYNNEI. V was trimmed by 6 bases and J by 5 bases, leaving 13 bases between them. As DNA, the CDR3 is TGTGCCAGCAGGGATACGATTGCAACTGAAGCTTTCTTT. It codes for CASRDTIATEAFF.

This clone is a singleton in its sample. The chain couples TRBV28 to TRBJ1-4; D is undetermined. The CDR3 totals 12 residues. V lost 2 bases and J 8 bases, leaving 6 bases between the germline ends. From germline, CDR1 is MDHEN and CDR2 SYDVKM. The CDR3 protein is CASSLTLEKLFF. For the CDR3, the DNA is TGTGCCAGCAGTTTAACTCTGGAAAAACTGTTTTTT.

The CDR3 bases are TGTGCCAGCAGCCAACGCGGGAACACTGAAGCTTTCTTT. Translated, it gives CASSQRGNTEAFF. The chain uses TRBV7-3 and TRBJ1-1, with D unclear. V was clipped by 5 bases and J by 1 base, with 8 bases between them. This CDR3 region has 13 residues. Germline loops: CDR1 SGHTA, CDR2 FQGTGA.

This chain connects TRBV19 to TRBJ2-3; no firm D call. CDR1 is LNHDA, CDR2 SQIVND, per germline (reference sequence). Trimming shortened V by 5 bases and J by 3 bases, and 12 bases separated the two germline ends. The CDR3 spans 14 residues. CDR3 coding DNA: TGTGCCAGTAGTCCGGGCTCTGGGACAGATACGCAGTATTTT. It is translated as CASSPGSGTDTQYF.

The CDR3 nucleotides read TGTGCCAGCAGCTTAAGCGGGACCTACGAGCAGTACTTC. Translating it yields CASSLSGTYEQYF. The V gene is TRBV7-9, the J gene TRBJ2-7; 7 bases align to TRBD2. The CDR3 sequence is 13 residues long. V lost 2 bases and J lost 2; bases outside the gene matches: 0. Germline V CDR1 and CDR2: SEHNR, FQNEAQ (reference sequence).

J is TRBJ1-1 and V is TRBV7-9; tentatively, D is TRBD1 (5 bases). Per the germline V gene, CDR1 is SEHNR and CDR2 is FQNEAQ (reference sequence). CDR3 length: 13 residues. V was pared by 6 bases and J by 8 bases, with 16 bases between. CDR3 loop: CASRDFGGGEAFF. The CDR3, as DNA: TGTGCCAGCAGGGACTTTGGGGGAGGAGAAGCTTTCTTT. Drawing the rest from reference TRBV7-9 and TRBJ1-1, the complete variable domain is DTGVSQNPRHKITKRGQNVTFRCDPISEHNRLYWYRQTLGQGPEFLTYFQNEAQLEKSRLLSDRFSAERPKGSFSTLEIQRTEQGDSAMYLCASRDFGGGEAFFGQGTRLTVV.

The chain uses TRBV11-3 and TRBJ2-1; 8 nucleotides line up with TRBD1. The J segment lost 6 bases and the V segment lost 1 base, leaving 5 bases of the junction unmatched. This CDR3 comprises 15 residues. Germline V gene lookup returns CDR1 SGHNT and CDR2 YENEEA. The CDR3: CASSLVVTGVNEQFF. CDR3 nucleotide sequence: TGTGCCAGCAGCTTAGTGGTGACAGGGGTCAATGAGCAGTTCTTC.

The V gene is TRBV7-2, the J gene TRBJ2-7; 8 bases agree with TRBD1. This CDR3 spans 14 amino acids. In germline, CDR1 is SGHTA, CDR2 FQGNSA. V lost 5 bases to trimming and J lost 2 bases; unmatched junction nucleotides: 5. In DNA, the CDR3 is TGTGCCAGCAGCAAAAGACAGGGGCCCTACGAGCAGTACTTC. Encoded protein: CASSKRQGPYEQYF.

The J gene is TRBJ2-1, the V gene TRBV27; D is undetermined. This CDR3 spans 14 amino acids. Trimming removed 2 bases from V and 7 bases from J, with 12 bases in between. The germline CDR1 and CDR2 sequences are MNHEY and SMNVEV (reference sequence). DNA of the CDR3: TGTGCCAGCAGTTTAATGGCGGCGGCAAATGAGCAGTTCTTC. It translates to CASSLMAAANEQFF.

The V gene is TRBV7-9, the J gene TRBJ1-1; 7 nucleotides agree with TRBD1. This CDR3 comprises 17 residues. J lost 6 bases, V lost 5 bases, and 18 bases had no gene match. Looked up from germline, CDR1 is SEHNR and CDR2 is FQNEAQ (reference sequence). CDR3 residues: CASSTPRGQSGTAEAFF. The CDR3 DNA is TGTGCCAGCAGCACCCCACGGGGACAGTCGGGTACGGCTGAAGCTTTCTTT. The complete variable domain, with remaining parts taken from reference TRBV7-9 and TRBJ1-1, reads DTGVSQNPRHKITKRGQNVTFRCDPISEHNRLYWYRQTLGQGPEFLTYFQNEAQLEKSRLLSDRFSAERPKGSFSTLEIQRTEQGDSAMYLCASSTPRGQSGTAEAFFGQGTRLTVV.

This clone has just a few counts. V and J are TRBV5-1 and TRBJ1-1, with 10 bases fitting TRBD1. Unmatched junction bases numbered 1, after V lost 3 bases and J lost 5 bases. The CDR3 is 13 residues long. CDR1 is SGHRS and CDR2 is YFSETQ in the germline V gene. CDR3 amino acids: CASSWGQGTEAFF. CDR3 nucleotide sequence: TGCGCCAGCAGCTGGGGACAGGGGACTGAAGCTTTCTTT.

This clone is medium-sized by share. V gene TRBV2 combines with J gene TRBJ1-5; D is undetermined. CDR3 length: 11 amino acids. CDR1 is SNHLY and CDR2 is FYNNEI in the germline V gene. Trimming removed 5 bases at V and 7 bases at J, with 6 bases between. The CDR3 DNA reads as TGTGCCAGCAGTCCCGGGCAGCCCCAGCATTTT. This gives the protein CASSPGQPQHF.

The CDR3 loop reads CASSLAYFVFRGTSEQYF. CDR3 nucleotide sequence: TGTGCCAGCAGCTTGGCCTATTTTGTTTTCCGGGGAACGAGCGAGCAGTACTTC. The rearrangement joins TRBV5-5 to TRBJ2-7; D possibly corresponds to TRBD2 (5 bases). V lost 0 bases and J 6 bases, leaving 25 bases between the germline ends. Germline values: CDR1 SGHKS, CDR2 YYEKEE (reference sequence). The CDR3 runs to 18 residues.

This clone was seen a handful of times. The sample has other DNA sequences that encode this CDR3 too. The rearrangement uses TRBV4-2 and TRBJ2-3, with 14 bases identical to TRBD2. Looked up from germline, CDR1 is LGHNA and CDR2 is YNFKEQ. This CDR3 spans 16 amino acids. V was pared by 4 bases and J by 3 bases, with 3 bases of the junction left unmatched. The CDR3 loop is CASSPGTSGGTDTQYF. Written as DNA, the CDR3 is TGTGCCAGCAGCCCGGGGACTAGCGGGGGTACAGATACGCAGTATTTT.

The chain recombines TRBV28 with TRBJ1-2, with D unresolved. The ends were cut back, 6 bases at V and 8 bases at J, with 10 bases in the middle. The CDR3 totals 11 residues. The germline CDR1 and CDR2 sequences are MDHEN and SYDVKM. CDR3 nucleotides: TGTGCCAGCAGCTCCAGGTACGGCTACACCTTC. Amino acids: CASSSRYGYTF.

The chain recombines TRBV29-1 with TRBJ2-7; TRBD2 agrees at 9 bases. The V gene's germline CDR1 is SQVTM and CDR2 ANQGSEA. The CDR3 totals 13 residues. The V gene end was trimmed by 4 bases and the J gene end by 6 bases; junction bases not matched to a gene: 7. The CDR3 coding sequence is TGCAGCGTTGGGCGAGCGGGGGGAGCCGAGCAGTACTTC. Translating it yields CSVGRAGGAEQYF.

The chain carries TRBV11-2 and TRBJ1-1, with D unresolved. V lost 5 bases, J lost 11 bases, and 15 bases lay in between. The germline CDR1 and CDR2 sequences are SGHAT and FQNNGV. The CDR3 sequence is 12 residues long. The CDR3 reads CASSPIGSRAFF. The CDR3 coding sequence is TGTGCCAGCAGCCCCATCGGGAGCAGGGCTTTCTTT.

V and J are TRBV15 and TRBJ1-5, with 8 bases lining up with TRBD1. The trim removed 5 bases at V and 3 bases at J, leaving 9 bases unmatched. There are 16 residues in the CDR3. Per the germline V gene, CDR1 is LNHNV and CDR2 is YYDKDF (reference sequence). CDR3 amino acids: CATSRETGVINQPQHF. In nucleotides, the CDR3 is TGTGCCACCAGCCGGGAGACAGGGGTTATCAATCAGCCCCAGCATTTT.

The chain has TRBV6-6 and TRBJ1-2, with a possible D match to TRBD1 (5 bases). Germline V lookup: CDR1 MNHNY, CDR2 SVGAGI (reference sequence). This CDR3 has 14 amino acids. V was pared by 9 bases and J by 8 bases, with 22 bases between. This CDR3 is CASHPGRGIIGYTF. The CDR3 region has the DNA TGTGCCAGTCACCCCGGCCGGGGGATTATAGGCTACACCTTC.

This clone showed up just a few times. V is TRBV5-1 and J is TRBJ2-7, with 9 bases that match TRBD1. Germline CDR1 reads SGHRS; CDR2 reads YFSETQ. The J segment lost 3 bases and the V segment lost 8 bases, leaving 9 bases of the junction unmatched. CDR3 length: 14 amino acids. The CDR3: CASLPDRGVYEQYF. CDR3 DNA sequence: TGCGCCAGTTTGCCTGACAGGGGGGTCTACGAGCAGTACTTC.

The chain has TRBV5-1 and TRBJ1-2; D is unresolved. Trimming took 3 bases from V and 7 from J, leaving 19 bases between them. CDR1 and CDR2 from the germline V gene are SGHRS and YFSETQ. This CDR3 contains 15 residues. In DNA, the CDR3 is TGCGCCAGCAGCTCTGACTCTACGGAGCCTATTGGCTACACCTTC. Encoded protein: CASSSDSTEPIGYTF.